Shown below are 9 T cell receptor beta chains from a single sample sequenced in a study of breast tumors, draining lymph nodes, adjacent tissues. Via MiXCR, TCRdb re-called the multiplex PCR reads, giving one row per CDR3 protein. Among roughly 21,000 distinct CDR3 sequences, approximately 51% were seen once, and the ten largest hold less than 9.5%. The sequenced material came from breast tumor tissue. The receptor set was obtained from a female donor with breast cancer. Some clones in this sample may be carry-over from other donors' samples.

The chain couples TRBV20-1 to TRBJ2-1; 13 nucleotides align to TRBD2. This CDR3 has 17 residues. The ends lost 1 base at V and 2 bases at J; junction bases unmatched: 5. Germline V gene lookup returns CDR1 DFQATT and CDR2 SNEGSKA (reference sequence). CDR3 protein: CSARVGLAGNAYNEQFF. Here the CDR3 DNA reads TGCAGTGCTAGAGTGGGACTAGCGGGAAACGCCTACAATGAGCAGTTCTTC.

In this sample, this clonotype turned up many times. The chain is built from TRBV19 and TRBJ2-1; TRBD1 matches 8 bases. CDR1 and CDR2 from the germline V gene are LNHDA and SQIVND (reference sequence). The CDR3 runs 13 residues. Trimming at V came to 6 bases and at J to 8 bases, leaving 6 bases not matched to a gene. CDR3 region: CASRGQVNDEQFF. CDR3 sequence (DNA): TGTGCCAGTAGGGGACAGGTTAACGATGAGCAGTTCTTC.

Many counts were recorded for this clonotype. The V gene is TRBV13, the J gene TRBJ2-7; D unresolved. Per the germline V gene, CDR1 is PRHDT and CDR2 is FYEKMQ (reference sequence). The CDR3 length is 12 residues. The ends were cut back, 5 bases at V and 0 bases at J, with 5 bases in the middle. Here the CDR3 reads CASSIYSYEQYF. The CDR3 DNA follows: TGTGCCAGCAGCATCTACTCCTACGAGCAGTACTTC.

This clonotype was recorded at least ten times. The V and J genes are TRBV20-1 and TRBJ2-1, with TRBD2 identical over 9 bases. V was clipped by 0 bases and J by 7 bases; unmatched bases: 13. Looked up from germline, CDR1 is DFQATT and CDR2 is SNEGSKA (reference sequence). The CDR3 sequence is 17 residues long. CDR3 DNA: TGCAGTGCTAGAGATCTTCTATTGCGGGAGGGATGGAATGAGCAGTTCTTC. It specifies CSARDLLLREGWNEQFF.

As regards this clonotype: Because the CDR3 is missing its conserved closing phenylalanine or tryptophan, this is likely a read error. V gene TRBV20-1 combines with J gene TRBJ2-7; 13 bases align to TRBD2. The CDR3 consists of 15 residues. The ends lost 6 bases at V and 1 base at J; junction bases unmatched: 6. Looked up from germline, CDR1 is DFQATT and CDR2 is SNEGSKA (reference sequence). CDR3 coding DNA: TGCAGTGCACTAGCGGGAGGGGTGGAGTCCTACGAGCAGTACCTC. It encodes CSALAGGVESYEQYL.

In its sample, this clonotype was seen a few times. The chain links TRBV20-1 to TRBJ2-1; TRBD2 agrees at 15 bases. Germline CDR1 and CDR2: DFQATT and SNEGSKA (reference sequence). This CDR3 spans 18 amino acids. V lost 6 bases and J lost 1; bases outside the gene matches: 10. CDR3 in DNA: TGCAGTGCGGAAGGACTAGCGGGAGGGGTGGAGTCCTACAATGAGCAGTTCTTC. This encodes CSAEGLAGGVESYNEQFF.

The chain links TRBV20-1 to TRBJ2-7, with 10 bases lining up with TRBD2. CDR1 and CDR2 from the germline V gene are DFQATT and SNEGSKA (reference sequence). This CDR3 has 15 amino acids. The V segment lost 3 bases and the J segment 4 bases; nucleotides outside the gene matches: 9. This CDR3 reads CSASPSSGRFYEQYF. The CDR3 nucleotides read TGCAGTGCTAGTCCATCTAGCGGGAGATTTTACGAGCAGTACTTC.

The CDR3 loop reads CAINNEESEQYF. CDR3 nucleotides: TGTGCCATCAACAATGAAGAGAGCGAGCAGTACTTC. The chain has TRBV10-3 and TRBJ2-7; no clear D. CDR3 size: 12 residues. V gave up 7 bases and J gave up 6 bases, with 13 bases separating them. Germline CDR1 reads ENHRY; CDR2 reads SYGVKD.

Many counts were recorded for this clonotype. The chain couples TRBV12-3 or TRBV12-4 to TRBJ1-2; tentatively, D is TRBD1 (5 bases). CDR3 length equals 14 residues. Deletions cut 4 bases from V and 1 base from J, with 10 bases between. CDR3 bases: TGTGCCAGCAGTTCCCAACAGGTTAACTATGGCTACACCTTC. Amino acids: CASSSQQVNYGYTF.